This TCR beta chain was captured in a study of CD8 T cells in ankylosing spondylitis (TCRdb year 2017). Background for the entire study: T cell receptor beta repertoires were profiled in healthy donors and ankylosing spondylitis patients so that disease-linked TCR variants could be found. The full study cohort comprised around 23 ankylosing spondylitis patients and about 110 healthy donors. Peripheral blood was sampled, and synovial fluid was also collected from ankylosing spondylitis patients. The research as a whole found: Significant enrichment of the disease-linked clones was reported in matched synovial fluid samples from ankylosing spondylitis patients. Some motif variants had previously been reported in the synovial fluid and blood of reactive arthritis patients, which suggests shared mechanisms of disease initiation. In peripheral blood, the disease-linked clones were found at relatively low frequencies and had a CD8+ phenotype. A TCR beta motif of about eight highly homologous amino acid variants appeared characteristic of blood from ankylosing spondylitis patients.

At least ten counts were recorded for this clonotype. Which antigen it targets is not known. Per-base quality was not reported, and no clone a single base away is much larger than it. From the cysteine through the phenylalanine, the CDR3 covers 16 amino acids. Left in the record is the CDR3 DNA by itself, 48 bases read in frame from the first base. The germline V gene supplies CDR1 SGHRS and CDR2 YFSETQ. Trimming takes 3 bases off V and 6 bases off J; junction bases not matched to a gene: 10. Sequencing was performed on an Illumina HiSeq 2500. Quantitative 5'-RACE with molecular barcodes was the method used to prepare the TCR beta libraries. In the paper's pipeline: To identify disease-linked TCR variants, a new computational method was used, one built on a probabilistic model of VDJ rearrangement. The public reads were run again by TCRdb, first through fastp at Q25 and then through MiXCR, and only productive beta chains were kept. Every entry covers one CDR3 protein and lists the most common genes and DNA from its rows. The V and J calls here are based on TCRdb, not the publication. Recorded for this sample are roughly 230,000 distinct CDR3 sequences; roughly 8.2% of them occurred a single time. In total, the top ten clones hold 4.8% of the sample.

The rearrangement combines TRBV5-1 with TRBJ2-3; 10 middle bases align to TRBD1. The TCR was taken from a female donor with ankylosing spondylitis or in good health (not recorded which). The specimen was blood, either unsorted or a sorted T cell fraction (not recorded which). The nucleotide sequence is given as TGCGCCAGCAGCTCCTCGGGACAGGGGAGGTTCGATACGCAGTATTTT. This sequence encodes CASSSSGQGRFDTQYF.